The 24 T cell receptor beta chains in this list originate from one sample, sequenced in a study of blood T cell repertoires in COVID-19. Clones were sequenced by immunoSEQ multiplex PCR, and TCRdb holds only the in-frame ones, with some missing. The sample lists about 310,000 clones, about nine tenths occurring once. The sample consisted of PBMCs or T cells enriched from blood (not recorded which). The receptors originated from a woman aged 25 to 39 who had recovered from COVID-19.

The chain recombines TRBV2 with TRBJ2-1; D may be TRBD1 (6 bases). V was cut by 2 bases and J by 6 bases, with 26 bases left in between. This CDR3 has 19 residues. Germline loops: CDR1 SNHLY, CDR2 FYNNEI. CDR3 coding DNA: TGTGCCAGCAGTGAACGAACCGGGACATCCCGTCACAACCTCAATGAGCAGTTCTTC. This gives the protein CASSERTGTSRHNLNEQFF.

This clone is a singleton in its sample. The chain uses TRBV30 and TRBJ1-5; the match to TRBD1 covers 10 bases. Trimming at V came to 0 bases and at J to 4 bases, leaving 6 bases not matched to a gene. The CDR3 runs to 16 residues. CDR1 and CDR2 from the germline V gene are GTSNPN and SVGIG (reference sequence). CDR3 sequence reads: CAWSVVGDRGNQPQHF. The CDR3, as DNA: TGTGCCTGGAGTGTAGTAGGGGACAGGGGAAATCAGCCCCAGCATTTT. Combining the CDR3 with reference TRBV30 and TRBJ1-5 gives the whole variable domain SQTIHQWPATLVQPVGSPLSLECTVEGTSNPNLYWYRQAAGRGLQLLFYSVGIGQISSEVPQNLSASRPQDRQFILSSKKLLLSDSGFYLCAWSVVGDRGNQPQHFGDGTRLSIL.

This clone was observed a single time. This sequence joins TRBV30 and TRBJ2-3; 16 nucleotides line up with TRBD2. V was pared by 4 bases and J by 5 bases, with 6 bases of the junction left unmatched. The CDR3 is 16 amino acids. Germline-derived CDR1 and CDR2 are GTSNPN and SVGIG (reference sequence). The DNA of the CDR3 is TGTGCCTGGACCCGGGGACTAGCGGGAGGGTTAGATACGCAGTATTTT. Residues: CAWTRGLAGGLDTQYF.

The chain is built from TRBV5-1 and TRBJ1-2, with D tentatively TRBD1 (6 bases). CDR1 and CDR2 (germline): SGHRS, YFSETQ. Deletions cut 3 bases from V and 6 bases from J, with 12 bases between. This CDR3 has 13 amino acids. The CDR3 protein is CASSSEQGNGYTF. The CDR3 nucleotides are TGCGCCAGCAGCTCTGAACAGGGAAATGGCTACACCTTC.

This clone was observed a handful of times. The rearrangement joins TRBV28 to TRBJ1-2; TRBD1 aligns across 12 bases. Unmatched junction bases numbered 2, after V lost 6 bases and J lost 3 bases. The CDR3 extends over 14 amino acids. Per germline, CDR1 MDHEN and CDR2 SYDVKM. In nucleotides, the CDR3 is TGTGCCAGCAGAGGGACAGGGGGCTACTATGGCTACACCTTC. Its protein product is CASRGTGGYYGYTF.

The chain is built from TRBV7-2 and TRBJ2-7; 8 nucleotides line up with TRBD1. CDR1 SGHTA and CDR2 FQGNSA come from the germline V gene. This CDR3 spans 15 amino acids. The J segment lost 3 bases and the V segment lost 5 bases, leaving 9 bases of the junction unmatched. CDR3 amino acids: CASSQAGTGHYEQYF. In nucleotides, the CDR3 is TGTGCCAGCAGCCAAGCCGGGACAGGACACTACGAGCAGTACTTC.

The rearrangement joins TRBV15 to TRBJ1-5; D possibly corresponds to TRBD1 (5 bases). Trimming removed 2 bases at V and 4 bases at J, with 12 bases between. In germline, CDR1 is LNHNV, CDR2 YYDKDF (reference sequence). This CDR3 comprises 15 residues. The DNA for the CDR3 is TGTGCCACCAGCAGACCCGACAGAAGTAATCAGCCCCAGCATTTT. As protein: CATSRPDRSNQPQHF. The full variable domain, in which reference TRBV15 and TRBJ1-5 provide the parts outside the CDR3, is DAMVIQNPRYQVTQFGKPVTLSCSQTLNHNVMYWYQQKSSQAPKLLFHYYDKDFNNEADTPDNFQSRRPNTSFCFLDIRSPGLGDTAMYLCATSRPDRSNQPQHFGDGTRLSIL.

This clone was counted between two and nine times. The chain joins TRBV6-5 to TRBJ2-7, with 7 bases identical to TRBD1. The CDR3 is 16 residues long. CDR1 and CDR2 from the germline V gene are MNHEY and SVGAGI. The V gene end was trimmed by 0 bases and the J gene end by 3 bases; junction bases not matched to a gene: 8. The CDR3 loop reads CASSYSKPGQNYEQYF. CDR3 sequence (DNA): TGTGCCAGCAGTTACTCCAAACCGGGACAGAACTACGAGCAGTACTTC.

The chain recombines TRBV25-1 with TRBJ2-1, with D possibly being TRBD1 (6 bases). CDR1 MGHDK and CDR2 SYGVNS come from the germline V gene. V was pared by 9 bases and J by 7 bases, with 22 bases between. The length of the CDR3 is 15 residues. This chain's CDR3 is CASYYNRAGPNEQFF. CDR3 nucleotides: TGTGCCAGTTATTACAACAGGGCCGGCCCTAATGAGCAGTTCTTC.

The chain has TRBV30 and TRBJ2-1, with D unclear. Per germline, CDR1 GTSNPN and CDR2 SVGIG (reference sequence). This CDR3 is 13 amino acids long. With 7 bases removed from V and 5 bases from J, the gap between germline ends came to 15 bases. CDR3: CASGVAAHNEQFF. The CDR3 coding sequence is TGTGCCTCCGGCGTTGCGGCTCACAATGAGCAGTTCTTC.

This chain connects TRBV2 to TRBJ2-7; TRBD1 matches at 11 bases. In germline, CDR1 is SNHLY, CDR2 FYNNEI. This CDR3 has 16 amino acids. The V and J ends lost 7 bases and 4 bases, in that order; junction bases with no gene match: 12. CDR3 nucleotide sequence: TGTGCCAGCACCCTAGGTGGGACAGGGGGGGCGTACGAGCAGTACTTC. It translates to CASTLGGTGGAYEQYF.

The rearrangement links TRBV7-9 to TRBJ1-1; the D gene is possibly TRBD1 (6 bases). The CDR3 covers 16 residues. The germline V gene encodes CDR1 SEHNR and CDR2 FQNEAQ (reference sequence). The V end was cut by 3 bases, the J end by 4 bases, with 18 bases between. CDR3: CASSLGLGGGSTEAFF. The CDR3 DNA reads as TGTGCCAGCAGCTTGGGTCTCGGGGGCGGGAGCACTGAAGCTTTCTTT.

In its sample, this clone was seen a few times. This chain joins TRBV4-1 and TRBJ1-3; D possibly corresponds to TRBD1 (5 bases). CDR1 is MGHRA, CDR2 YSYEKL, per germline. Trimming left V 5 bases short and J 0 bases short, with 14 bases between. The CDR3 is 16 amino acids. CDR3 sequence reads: CASSSRGFDSGNTIYF. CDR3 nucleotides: TGCGCCAGCAGCTCTCGGGGGTTCGACTCTGGAAACACCATATATTTT.

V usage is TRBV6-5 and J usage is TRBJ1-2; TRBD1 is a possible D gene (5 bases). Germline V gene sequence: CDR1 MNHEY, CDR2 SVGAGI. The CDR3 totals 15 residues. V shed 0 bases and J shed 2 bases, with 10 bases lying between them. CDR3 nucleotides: TGTGCCAGCAGTTACTCGACAGCCTCGAACTATGGCTACACCTTC. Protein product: CASSYSTASNYGYTF.

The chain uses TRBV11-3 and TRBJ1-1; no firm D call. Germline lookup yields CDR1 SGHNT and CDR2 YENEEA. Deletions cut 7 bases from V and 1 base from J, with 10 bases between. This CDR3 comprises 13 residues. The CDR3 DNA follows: TGTGCCAGCATGGCGGCCCCGAACACTGAAGCTTTCTTT. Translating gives CASMAAPNTEAFF.

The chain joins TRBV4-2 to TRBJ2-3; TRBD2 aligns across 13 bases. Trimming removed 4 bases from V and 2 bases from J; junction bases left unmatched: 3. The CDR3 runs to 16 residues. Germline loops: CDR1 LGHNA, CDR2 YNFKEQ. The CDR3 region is CASSRLAGGNTDTQYF. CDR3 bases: TGTGCCAGCAGCCGACTAGCGGGAGGAAACACAGATACGCAGTATTTT.

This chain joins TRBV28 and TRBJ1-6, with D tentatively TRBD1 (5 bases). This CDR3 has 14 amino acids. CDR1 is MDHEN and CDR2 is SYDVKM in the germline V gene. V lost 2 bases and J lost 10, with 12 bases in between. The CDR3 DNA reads TGTGCCAGCAGTTTACGGTCAGGGTTCTCACCCCTCCACTTT. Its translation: CASSLRSGFSPLHF.

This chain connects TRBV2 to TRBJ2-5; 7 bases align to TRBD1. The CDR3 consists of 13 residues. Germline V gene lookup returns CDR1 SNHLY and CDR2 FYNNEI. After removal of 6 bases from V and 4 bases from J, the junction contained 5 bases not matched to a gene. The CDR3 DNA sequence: TGTGCCAGCAGAGTCGACAGGGTAGAGACCCAGTACTTC. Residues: CASRVDRVETQYF.

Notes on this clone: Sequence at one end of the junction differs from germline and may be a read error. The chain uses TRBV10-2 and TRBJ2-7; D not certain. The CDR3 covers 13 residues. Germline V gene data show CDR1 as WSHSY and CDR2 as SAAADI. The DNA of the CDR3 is TGCGCCAGCAGTGAGGGTGCGGTTGTCGAGCGGTACTTC. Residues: CASSEGAVVERYF.

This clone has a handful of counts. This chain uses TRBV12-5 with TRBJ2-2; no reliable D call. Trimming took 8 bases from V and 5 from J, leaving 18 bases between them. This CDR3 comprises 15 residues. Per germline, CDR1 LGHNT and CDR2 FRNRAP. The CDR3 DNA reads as TGTGCTAGTACACCCGGGTCGCGCACTACCGGGGAGCTGTTTTTT. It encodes CASTPGSRTTGELFF.

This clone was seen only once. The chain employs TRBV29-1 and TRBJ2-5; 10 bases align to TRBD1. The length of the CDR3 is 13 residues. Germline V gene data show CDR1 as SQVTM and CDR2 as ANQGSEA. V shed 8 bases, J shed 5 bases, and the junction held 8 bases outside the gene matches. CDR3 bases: TGCAGCTTCCGACAGGGGGCTTGGGAGACCCAGTACTTC. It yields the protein CSFRQGAWETQYF.

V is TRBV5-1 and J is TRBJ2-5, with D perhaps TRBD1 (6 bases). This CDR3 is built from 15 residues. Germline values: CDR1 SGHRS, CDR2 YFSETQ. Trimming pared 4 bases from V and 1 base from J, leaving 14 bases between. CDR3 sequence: CASSPVTGPQETQYF. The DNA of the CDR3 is TGCGCCAGCAGCCCGGTGACAGGCCCCCAAGAGACCCAGTACTTC.

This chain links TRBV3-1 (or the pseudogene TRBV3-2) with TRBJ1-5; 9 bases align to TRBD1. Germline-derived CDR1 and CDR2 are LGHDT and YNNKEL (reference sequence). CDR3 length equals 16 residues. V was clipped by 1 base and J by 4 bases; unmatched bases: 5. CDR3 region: CASSQGGQGWNQPQHF. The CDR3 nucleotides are TGTGCCAGCAGCCAAGGGGGACAGGGTTGGAATCAGCCCCAGCATTTT.

The DNA of the CDR3 is TGTGCCAGCTCACCACCGACAGGGCTAGGGATCAATGAGCAGTTCTTC. Its protein product is CASSPPTGLGINEQFF. The rearrangement uses TRBV18 and TRBJ2-1, with 7 bases aligning to TRBD1. Per the germline V gene, CDR1 is KGHSH and CDR2 is LQKENI. The CDR3 covers 16 residues. V shed 0 bases, J shed 6 bases, and the junction held 8 bases outside the gene matches.